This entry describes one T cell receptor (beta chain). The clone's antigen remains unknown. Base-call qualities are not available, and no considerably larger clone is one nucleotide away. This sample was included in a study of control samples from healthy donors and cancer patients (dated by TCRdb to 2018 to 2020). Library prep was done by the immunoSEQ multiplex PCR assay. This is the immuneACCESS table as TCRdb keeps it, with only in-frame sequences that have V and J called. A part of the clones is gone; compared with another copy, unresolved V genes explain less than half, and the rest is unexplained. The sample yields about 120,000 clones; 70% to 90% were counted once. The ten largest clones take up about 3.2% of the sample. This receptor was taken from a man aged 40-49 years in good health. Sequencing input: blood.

The nucleotides read TGCAGCGCCAGGGGCCTCGCCACAGATACGCAGTATTTT. It translates as CSARGLATDTQYF. This chain is built from TRBV29-1 and TRBJ2-3, and possibly TRBD1, on 6 matching bases. V is clipped by 7 bases and J by 2 bases, and the sequence between their germline boundaries is 13 bases long. Taken from the germline V gene, the CDR1 and CDR2 loops are SQVTM and ANQGSEA. Taken from cysteine to phenylalanine, the CDR3 has 13 residues. Solely the CDR3 DNA is kept, with 39 bases framed from the first base.